This is a list of T cell receptor beta chains from one sample in a study of OX40 agonist ivuxolimab in advanced cancers. The assay was immunoSEQ multiplex PCR, and TCRdb's table has in-frame clones only and misses some. The table lists around 85,000 clones, less than 95% of them singletons. Source: CD4+ or CD8+ T cells sorted from blood, taken in a trial of the OX40 agonist ivuxolimab. The receptors originated from an adult with an advanced solid tumor such as melanoma, head and neck, liver or kidney cancer. Each CDR3 is given without its conserved first and last residue. The D gene is left open where the match is weak. The listing skips clone size in some rows; elsewhere it reads once, few, many or a size class.

v_gene	abundance	j_gene	d_gene	CDR3aa
TRBV19	medium-sized	TRBJ2-7	TRBD1	ASSTTGTGGDEQY
TRBV6-4	.	TRBJ2-5	TRBD2	ASSERGGETQY
TRBV6-6	.	TRBJ2-7	TRBD2	ASSLSPAGGKNEQY
TRBV6-5	.	TRBJ2-1	TRBD2	ASRLSGRGGEQF
TRBV11-3	.	TRBJ2-7	.	ASSQPGVGSEQY
TRBV28	.	TRBJ1-1	.	ATRQQGRTEAF
TRBV9	.	TRBJ2-2	.	ASSVGGNTGELF
TRBV7-2	.	TRBJ2-7	.	ASSPSYEQY
TRBV14	.	TRBJ1-1	.	ASSQGQTNTEAF
TRBV6-1	.	TRBJ1-4	.	ASSRLPADEKLF
TRBV30	.	TRBJ1-2	.	AWSVQGRGYT
TRBV18	.	TRBJ2-1	TRBD2	ASSPNLAGGSSSYNEQF
TRBV28	.	TRBJ1-1	.	ASTGQTFTEAF
TRBV11-3	.	TRBJ2-7	.	ASSLQPNSYEQY
TRBV5-1	.	TRBJ2-3	TRBD2	ASSLALAEMTDTQY
TRBV14	.	TRBJ2-1	TRBD1	ASREGGTGVNEQF
TRBV28	.	TRBJ1-5	.	ASSPTGLLGNQPQH
TRBV4-1	.	TRBJ1-6	.	ASSLDIYNSPLH
TRBV7-2	.	TRBJ2-7	.	ASSFLSRDEQY
TRBV7-2	.	TRBJ2-1	.	ASAQGSWFKNEQF
TRBV28	.	TRBJ1-6	.	ASKQSSYNSPLH
TRBV5-1	.	TRBJ2-7	TRBD1	ASSQGQGSSYEQY
TRBV18	once	TRBJ2-7	.	ASSPGGYYEQY
TRBV29-1	.	TRBJ2-2	TRBD2	SVEDRLADTGELF
TRBV30	.	TRBJ1-2	.	AWSVLAVYGYT
TRBV5-1	few	TRBJ1-1	.	ASSLAGGGLNTEAF
TRBV7-8	.	TRBJ2-2	.	ASSFPRSTLTGELF
TRBV7-2	.	TRBJ2-5	.	ASSLASRGAGETQY
TRBV7-2	.	TRBJ1-1	.	ASSLLPGGTEAF
TRBV10-2	.	TRBJ1-2	.	ASSELAGYT
TRBV4-3	few	TRBJ2-5	.	ASSQARGRETQY
TRBV6-1	.	TRBJ2-7	.	ASSASYEQY
TRBV6-5	once	.	.	ASSAGTPRNEQY
TRBV5-1	.	TRBJ2-2	TRBD2	ASSWGSSGINTGELF
TRBV9	few	TRBJ2-2	.	ASSVVTGELF
TRBV28	.	TRBJ2-7	TRBD2	ASSLRAGVIRHEQY
TRBV7-2	.	TRBJ2-7	TRBD2	ASSQLAGGGYEQY
TRBV7-9	.	TRBJ2-1	TRBD2	ASSQGTSAYNEQF
TRBV28	few	TRBJ2-2	.	ASSPTGNTGELF
TRBV18	.	TRBJ1-1	TRBD1	ASSPRQGMDTEAF
TRBV5-1	.	TRBJ2-7	TRBD2	ASSPPQSGRGTYEQY
TRBV10-1	.	TRBJ2-7	.	ASSVNYVGGASDEQY
TRBV7-3	.	TRBJ1-2	.	ASSPTGRGDGYT
TRBV5-4	once	TRBJ1-1	.	ASSLIGGEAF
TRBV2	once	TRBJ2-3	TRBD2	ASSEATTSGRADTQY
TRBV11-1	.	TRBJ1-2	TRBD1	ASSLDRANYGYT
TRBV5-6	.	TRBJ2-3	TRBD2	ASSFTSGSLSSTDTQY
TRBV10-2	.	TRBJ2-1	.	ASTGPVGEQF
TRBV6-1	.	TRBJ2-7	.	ASNSAINSYEQY
TRBV25-1	.	TRBJ2-1	.	ASSENNLRDNNEQF
TRBV4-2	.	TRBJ2-2	TRBD2	ASSHPLRREDTGELF
TRBV28	.	TRBJ2-7	TRBD1	ASKTGGIYEQY
TRBV7-8	.	TRBJ2-7	.	ASSLTQGHEQY
TRBV20-1	.	TRBJ2-7	.	SASLGAEQY
TRBV19	.	TRBJ2-2	.	ASSSPGGYTGELF
TRBV28	.	TRBJ2-5	.	ASSGVETQY
TRBV18	.	TRBJ2-7	TRBD2	ASSPLAGDRFYEQY
TRBV28	once	TRBJ2-1	.	ASSFQGVIRNEQF
TRBV1	once	TRBJ1-2	.	TSSQDRDSEGYDYT